The present T cell receptor beta chain was sequenced within a study of T-cell reconstitution after alpha-beta-depleted transplantation in children. Study-wide findings and caveats: Among T cells one year after transplant, newly produced cells accounted for most counts and diversity. Reportedly, only several hundred clones from non-depleted graft cells drove alpha-beta T-cell counts at about two months.

This clonotype was seen more than once but under ten times. Its antigen is not known. This CDR3 has 14 amino acids. Between the trimmed V and J ends, which lost 6 bases and 0 bases, there was a span of 8 bases. Germline CDR1 reads MNHEY; CDR2 reads SVGEGT. The library targeted TCRbeta and was prepared with unique molecular identifiers. Using its own MiXCR run on the PCR reads, TCRdb lists one record per CDR3 protein. The repertoire has 55,000 to 65,000 distinct CDR3 sequences, about 40% of them found once; the top ten carry approximately 98%. The rearrangement uses TRBV6-2 or TRBV6-3 and TRBJ2-2; perhaps TRBD2 as D (5 bases). The TCR was taken from a male patient younger than 18 who had a stem cell transplant for acute lymphoblastic leukemia, so the T cells may come from the graft donor. Sample: PBMCs, mostly from graft donor cells, taken 360 days after TCRalphabeta/CD19-depleted stem cell transplant. The CDR3 spells CASRKDSNTGELFF. CDR3 nucleotide sequence: TGTGCCAGCAGAAAGGACTCGAACACCGGGGAGCTGTTTTTT.